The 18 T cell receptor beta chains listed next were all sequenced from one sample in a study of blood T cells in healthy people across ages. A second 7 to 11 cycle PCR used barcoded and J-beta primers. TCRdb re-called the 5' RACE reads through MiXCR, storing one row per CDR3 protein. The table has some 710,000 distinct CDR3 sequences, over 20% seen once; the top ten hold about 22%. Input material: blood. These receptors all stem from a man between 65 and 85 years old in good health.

The CDR3 DNA reads TGCAGTGCTCAAACTCGGGGGAGGCAGTACTTC. Amino acid sequence: CSAQTRGRQYF. This chain uses TRBV20-1 with TRBJ2-7; weak D call: TRBD2 (6 bases). The CDR3 length is 11 residues. Germline V gene lookup returns CDR1 DFQATT and CDR2 SNEGSKA (reference sequence). V dropped 5 bases and J dropped 9 bases, with 14 bases sitting between them.

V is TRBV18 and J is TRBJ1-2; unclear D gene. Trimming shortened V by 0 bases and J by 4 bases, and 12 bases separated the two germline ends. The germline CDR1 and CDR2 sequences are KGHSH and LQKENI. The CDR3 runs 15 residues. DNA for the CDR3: TGTGCCAGCTCACCACCGGTTATGTCACTCTATGGCTACACCTTC. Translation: CASSPPVMSLYGYTF. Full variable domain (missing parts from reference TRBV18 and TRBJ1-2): NAGVMQNPRHLVRRRGQEARLRCSPMKGHSHVYWYRQLPEEGLKFMVYLQKENIIDESGMPKERFSAEFPKEGPSILRIQQVVRGDSAAYFCASSPPVMSLYGYTFGSGTRLTVV.

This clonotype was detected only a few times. The CDR3 loop reads CASSTDRSTDTQYF. The DNA for the CDR3 is TGTGCCAGTAGTACGGACAGAAGCACAGATACGCAGTATTTT. This rearrangement joins TRBV19 to TRBJ2-3; possible D gene TRBD1, 6 bases. V lost 4 bases, J lost 0 bases, and 8 bases lay in between. Germline V lookup: CDR1 LNHDA, CDR2 SQIVND (reference sequence). The length of the CDR3 is 14 residues.

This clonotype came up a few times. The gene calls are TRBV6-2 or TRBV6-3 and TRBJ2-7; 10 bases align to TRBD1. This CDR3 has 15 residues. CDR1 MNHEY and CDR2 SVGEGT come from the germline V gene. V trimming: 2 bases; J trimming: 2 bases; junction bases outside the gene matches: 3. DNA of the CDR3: TGTGCCAGCAGTTACGGGGGGACAGGGGCCTACGAGCAGTACTTC. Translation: CASSYGGTGAYEQYF.

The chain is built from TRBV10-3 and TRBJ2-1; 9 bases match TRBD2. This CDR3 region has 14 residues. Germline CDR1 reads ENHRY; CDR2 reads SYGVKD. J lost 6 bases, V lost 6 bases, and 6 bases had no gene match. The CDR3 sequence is CAISSGTSFNEQFF. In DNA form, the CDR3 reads TGTGCCATCAGCTCCGGGACTAGCTTCAATGAGCAGTTCTTC.

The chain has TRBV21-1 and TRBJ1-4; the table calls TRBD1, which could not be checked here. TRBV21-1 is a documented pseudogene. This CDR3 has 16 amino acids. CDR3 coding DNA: TGTGCCAGCAGCATACGGGACAGTAGACCCAATGAAAAACTGTTTTTT. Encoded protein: CASSIRDSRPNEKLFF.

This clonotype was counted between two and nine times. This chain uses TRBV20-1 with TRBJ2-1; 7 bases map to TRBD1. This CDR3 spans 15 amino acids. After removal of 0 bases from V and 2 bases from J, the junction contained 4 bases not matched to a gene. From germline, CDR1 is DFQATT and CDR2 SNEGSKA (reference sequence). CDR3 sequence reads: CSARDRQGPYNEQFF. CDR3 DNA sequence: TGCAGTGCTAGAGATAGACAGGGCCCCTACAATGAGCAGTTCTTC.

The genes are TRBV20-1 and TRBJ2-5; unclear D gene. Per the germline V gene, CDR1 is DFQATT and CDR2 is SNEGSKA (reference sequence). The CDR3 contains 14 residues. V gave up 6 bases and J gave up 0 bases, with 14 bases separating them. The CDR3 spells CSAIPLSYQETQYF. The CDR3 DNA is TGCAGTGCCATTCCCCTGTCTTACCAAGAGACCCAGTACTTC.

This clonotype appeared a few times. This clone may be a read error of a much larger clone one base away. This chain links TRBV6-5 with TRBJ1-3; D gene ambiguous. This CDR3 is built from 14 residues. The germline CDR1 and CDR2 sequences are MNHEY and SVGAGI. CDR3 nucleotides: TGTGTCAGCAGTGCCCGGTCCGGGGGAAACACCATATATTTT. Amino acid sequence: CVSSARSGGNTIYF.

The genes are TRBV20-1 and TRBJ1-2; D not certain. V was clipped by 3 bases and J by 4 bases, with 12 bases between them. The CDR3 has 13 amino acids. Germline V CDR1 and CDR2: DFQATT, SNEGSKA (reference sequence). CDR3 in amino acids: CSARREISYGYTF. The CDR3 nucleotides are TGCAGTGCTAGGAGGGAGATTAGCTATGGCTACACCTTC.

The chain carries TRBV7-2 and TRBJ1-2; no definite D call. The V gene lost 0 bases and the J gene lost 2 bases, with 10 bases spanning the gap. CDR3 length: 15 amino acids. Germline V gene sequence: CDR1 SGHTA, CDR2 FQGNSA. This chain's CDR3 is CASSLAPAANYGYTF. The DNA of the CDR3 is TGTGCCAGCAGCTTAGCGCCGGCAGCAAACTATGGCTACACCTTC.

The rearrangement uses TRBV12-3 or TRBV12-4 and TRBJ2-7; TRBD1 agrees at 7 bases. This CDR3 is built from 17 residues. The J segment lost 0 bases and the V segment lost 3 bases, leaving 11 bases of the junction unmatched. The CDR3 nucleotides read TGTGCCAGCAGTTTGCTAGGGGGACAGCATCACTCCTACGAGCAGTACTTC. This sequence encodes CASSLLGGQHHSYEQYF.

The CDR3 DNA reads as TGCAGTGCTAGTGGGATTACAGACTATAACCCTTATAATTCACCCCTCCACTTT. It encodes CSASGITDYNPYNSPLHF. This chain links TRBV20-1 with TRBJ1-6; D unresolved. Germline V gene data show CDR1 as DFQATT and CDR2 as SNEGSKA (reference sequence). V was cut by 3 bases and J by 4 bases, with 22 bases left in between. The CDR3 covers 18 residues.

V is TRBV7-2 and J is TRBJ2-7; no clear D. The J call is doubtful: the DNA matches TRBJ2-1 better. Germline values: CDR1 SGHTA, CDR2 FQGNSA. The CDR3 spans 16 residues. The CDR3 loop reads CASSTRRVPTDNEQFF. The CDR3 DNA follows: TGTGCCAGCAGCACCCGAAGGGTACCAACTGACAATGAGCAGTTCTTC.

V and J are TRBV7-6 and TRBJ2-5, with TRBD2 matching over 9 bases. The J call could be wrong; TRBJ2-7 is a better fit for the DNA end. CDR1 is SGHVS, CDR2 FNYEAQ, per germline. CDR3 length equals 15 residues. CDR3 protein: CASTLVLAGTYEQYV. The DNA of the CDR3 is TGTGCCAGCACTCTAGTACTAGCGGGCACCTACGAGCAGTACGTC.

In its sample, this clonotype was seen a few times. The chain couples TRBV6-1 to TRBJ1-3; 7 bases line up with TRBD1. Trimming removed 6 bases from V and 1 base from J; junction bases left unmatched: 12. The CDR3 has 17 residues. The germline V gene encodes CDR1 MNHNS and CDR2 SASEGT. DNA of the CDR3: TGTGCCAGCAGCTCCCGACACAGGGGCCGGTCTGGAAACACCATATATTTT. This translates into CASSSRHRGRSGNTIYF.

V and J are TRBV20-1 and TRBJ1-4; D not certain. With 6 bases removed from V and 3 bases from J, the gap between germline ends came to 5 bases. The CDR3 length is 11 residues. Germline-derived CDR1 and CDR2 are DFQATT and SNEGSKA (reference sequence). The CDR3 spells CSAVPNEKLFF. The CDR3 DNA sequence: TGCAGTGCGGTTCCTAATGAAAAACTGTTTTTT.

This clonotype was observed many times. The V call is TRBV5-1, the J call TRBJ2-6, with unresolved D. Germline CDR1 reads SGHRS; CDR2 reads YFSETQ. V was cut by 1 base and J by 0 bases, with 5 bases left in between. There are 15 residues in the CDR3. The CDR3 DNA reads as TGCGCCAGCAGCTTGAGGTTCTCTGGGGCCAACGTCCTGACTTTC. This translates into CASSLRFSGANVLTF.